This record looks at one T cell receptor (beta chain) sequence and its context. The target antigen is unknown. The data were obtained in a study of regulatory T cells in long-lasting Graves disease. The germline gives CDR1 MNHNS, CDR2 SASEGT. The CDR3 is 13 residues long. V lost 6 bases and J lost 9; bases outside the gene matches: 7. Time point in this sample: newly diagnosed GD, antithyroid drugs for less than 3 months. Isolated PBMC RNA provided the starting material for the TCR library. Sequencing libraries for TCR beta were prepared with iRepertoire HTBI primers and Arm-PCR of CDR3 regions. From the multiplex PCR reads, TCRdb called clonotypes with MiXCR, one entry per CDR3 protein. The sample includes 560,000 or so distinct CDR3 sequences, about 16% of them seen just once. Findings of the study overall: When disease was persistent, TRBV28, TRBJ1-2 and TRBJ2-5 were the favored segments.

Separately, the same data were catalogued under a study of T cells in Graves' hyperthyroidism and ophthalmopathy. That report adds: Patients having uncontrolled infection, another autoimmune disease, pregnancy or lactation were not included. Carried out on the TCR CDR3, a first-round RT-PCR used the HTBI primer set.

The J gene is TRBJ1-5, the V gene TRBV6-1; 8 bases agree with TRBD1. Material: peripheral blood mononuclear cells (PBMCs), obtained at new diagnosis, from a patient treated with antithyroid drugs. The clonotype was recovered from a man aged 18 to 30 with Graves disease. The CDR3 loop is CASSRQGQGPQHF. The CDR3 DNA follows: TGTGCCAGCAGCCGACAGGGGCAGGGGCCCCAGCATTTT.